This is a list of T cell receptor beta chains from one sample in a study of blood T cell repertoires in COVID-19. Data came from immunoSEQ multiplex PCR; TCRdb stores just in-frame clones and leaves some out. The sample carries around 250,000 clones, 70% to 90% recorded once. Input material: peripheral blood. The receptors were gathered from a man aged 60-69 years with acute or convalescent COVID-19. The CDR3 runs from the conserved cysteine through the conserved F or W. The D gene is left open where the match is weak. The size entry is marked missing in some rows and otherwise reads once, few, many or a size class.

J gene,D gene,clone size,V gene,CDR3 protein,CDR3 DNA
TRBJ2-7,NA,NA,TRBV4-3,CASSLRIGYEQYF,TGCGCCAGCAGCCTCCGAATCGGCTACGAGCAGTACTTC
TRBJ1-5,TRBD1,NA,TRBV19,CASSLTGDQPQHF,TGTGCCAGTAGTTTGACAGGGGATCAGCCCCAGCATTTT
TRBJ2-2,TRBD1,NA,TRBV7-2,CASSFDRGRTGELFF,TGTGCCAGCAGCTTTGACAGGGGCCGAACCGGGGAGCTGTTTTTT
TRBJ2-2,TRBD1,NA,TRBV7-3,CASSLRTGHTGELFF,TGTGCCAGCAGCTTAAGGACAGGGCACACCGGGGAGCTGTTTTTT
TRBJ2-7,TRBD2,NA,TRBV28,CASRKSGRAYEQYF,TGTGCCAGCAGAAAAAGCGGGAGGGCCTACGAGCAGTACTTC
TRBJ1-2,NA,once,TRBV10-3,CAIGRQETNYGYTF,TGTGCCATCGGTAGACAGGAGACTAACTATGGCTACACCTTC
TRBJ2-4,NA,NA,TRBV27,CASSGGPTGSKNIQYF,TGTGCCAGCAGTGGGGGCCCGACAGGTTCCAAAAACATTCAGTACTTC
TRBJ2-7,NA,NA,TRBV11-3,CASSFRHLGISSYEQYF,TGTGCCAGCTCATTCCGGCACCTGGGCATAAGCTCCTACGAGCAGTACTTC
TRBJ2-3,NA,NA,TRBV6-2/TRBV6-3,CASSLGLLTTDTQYF,TGTGCCAGCAGTTTGGGACTCCTTACCACAGATACGCAGTATTTT
TRBJ2-1,NA,NA,TRBV19,CASSSTGLPYNEQFF,TGTGCCAGTAGTAGCACAGGTCTTCCCTACAATGAGCAGTTCTTC
TRBJ2-3,TRBD1,NA,TRBV4-2,CASSQDQGRTGGVGGTDTQYF,TGTGCCAGCAGCCAAGATCAGGGCCGGACAGGGGGTGTCGGCGGGACAGATACGCAGTATTTT
TRBJ2-1,NA,NA,TRBV7-9,CASSLAVGDTPYNEQFF,TGTGCCAGCAGCTTAGCGGTCGGGGACACCCCTTACAATGAGCAGTTCTTC
TRBJ1-6,NA,NA,TRBV14,CASSPRDYDNSPLHF,TGTGCCAGCAGCCCCCGGGACTACGATAATTCACCCCTCCACTTT
TRBJ1-2,NA,NA,TRBV9,CASSTTGNHTF,TGTGCCAGCAGCACAACAGGGAACCACACCTTC
TRBJ2-7,TRBD2,NA,TRBV7-9,CASSPGGARYEQYF,TGTGCCAGCAGCCCCGGGGGGGCGAGATACGAGCAGTACTTC
TRBJ2-7,TRBD1,few,TRBV3-1/TRBV3-2,CASSRDRDYEQYF,TGTGCCAGCAGCCGGGACAGGGACTACGAGCAGTACTTC
TRBJ1-2,TRBD1,NA,TRBV29-1,CSVELQGYYGYTF,TGCAGCGTGGAATTACAGGGGTACTATGGCTACACCTTC
TRBJ1-4,NA,NA,TRBV5-4,CASSYGGQNKNEKLFF,TGTGCCAGCAGCTACGGCGGACAGAACAAAAATGAAAAACTGTTTTTT
TRBJ2-3,TRBD2,NA,TRBV5-1,CASSLSSGRAGDTQYF,TGCGCCAGCAGCTTGTCTAGCGGGAGGGCCGGAGATACGCAGTATTTT
TRBJ1-1,TRBD1,few,TRBV30,CAGRTGRDGAEAFF,TGTGCCGGACGGACAGGTCGGGATGGTGCTGAAGCTTTCTTT
TRBJ2-5,TRBD1,NA,TRBV5-6,CASSPVQGDETQYF,TGTGCCAGCAGCCCCGTACAGGGGGACGAGACCCAGTACTTC
TRBJ1-5,NA,NA,TRBV7-2,CASSYPGANQPQHF,TGTGCCAGCAGTTACCCAGGGGCGAATCAGCCCCAGCATTTT
TRBJ1-1,NA,NA,TRBV30,CAWSVLLNTEAFF,TGTGCCTGGAGTGTCTTACTAAACACTGAAGCTTTCTTT
TRBJ2-2,NA,NA,TRBV5-4,CASSHLQGGRELFF,TGTGCCAGCAGCCATCTACAGGGTGGCCGGGAGCTGTTTTTT
TRBJ1-1,TRBD1,NA,TRBV2,CASRGDSGTEAFF,TGTGCCAGCAGGGGGGACAGTGGCACTGAAGCTTTCTTT
TRBJ1-1,TRBD1,NA,TRBV14,CASSLMTGYTEAFF,TGTGCCAGCAGCCTGATGACAGGGTACACTGAAGCTTTCTTT